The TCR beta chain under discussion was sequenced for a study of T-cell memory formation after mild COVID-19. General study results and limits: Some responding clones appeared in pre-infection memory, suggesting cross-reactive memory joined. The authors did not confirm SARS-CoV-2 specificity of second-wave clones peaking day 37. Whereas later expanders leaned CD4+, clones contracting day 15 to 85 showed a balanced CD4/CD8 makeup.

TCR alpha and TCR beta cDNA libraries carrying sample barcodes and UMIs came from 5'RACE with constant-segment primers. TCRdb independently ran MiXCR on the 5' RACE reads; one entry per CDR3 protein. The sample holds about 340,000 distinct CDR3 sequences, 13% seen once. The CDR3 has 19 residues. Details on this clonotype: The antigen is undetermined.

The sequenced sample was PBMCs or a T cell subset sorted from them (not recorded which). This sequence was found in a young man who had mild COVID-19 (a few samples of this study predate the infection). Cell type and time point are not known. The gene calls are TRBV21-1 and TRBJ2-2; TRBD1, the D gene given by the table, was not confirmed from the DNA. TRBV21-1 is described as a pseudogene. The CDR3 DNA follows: TGTGCCAGCAGCAAACTGGGGGACGGGGGGCCTCCTCGGACCGGGGAGCTGTTTTTT. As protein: CASSKLGDGGPPRTGELFF.